This T cell receptor beta chain was sequenced during a study of cytomegalovirus exposure and HLA in healthy donors. Study-wide context: Most donors, around 81% of 398 genotyped, fell in the Caucasian-associated ancestry cluster.

PCR involved 60 Vbeta and 13 Jbeta primers. In the source study's methods: Later analysis identified 65 million to 80 million unique TCR beta chains, about 10 million shared. Here immunoSEQ multiplex PCR was the method, and the copy in TCRdb shows in-frame clones only, minus some. V and J calls and clone size are as listed in that table; D and trimming were resolved from the DNA. The sample has 75,000 to 95,000 clones, 84% seen once. CDR3 length: 15 amino acids. Per the germline V gene, CDR1 is MDHEN and CDR2 is SYDVKM. After removal of 2 bases from V and 7 bases from J, the junction contained 6 bases not matched to a gene. Comments on this clone: Its antigen is still unknown.

Whole-study results and caveats: Reportedly, HLA-A and HLA-B alleles of most subjects were accurately predicted from TCR beta.

This TCR was recovered from a man younger than 30 in good health and CMV-seronegative. The chain has TRBV28 and TRBJ1-5; 9 bases are shared with TRBD1. Sequencing input: PBMCs. The CDR3 region has the DNA TGTGCCAGCAGTTTAGGGACAGGGCTACAGCAGCCCCAGCATTTT. Translating it yields CASSLGTGLQQPQHF.